This record covers a single T cell receptor beta chain. The junction shows a germline mismatch at one end, possibly a read error. This same CDR3 is encoded by further DNA sequences in the sample. This entry is derived from a study of cytomegalovirus exposure and HLA in healthy donors. Per the germline V gene, CDR1 is DFQATT and CDR2 is SNEGSKA (reference sequence). This CDR3 comprises 11 residues. PCR primers comprised 60 Vbeta and 13 Jbeta primers. Libraries were prepared by immunoSEQ multiplex PCR; TCRdb keeps only in-frame clonotypes and omits some of them. The sample lists 250,000 to 300,000 clones; about 93% were seen once.

This TCR was recovered from a girl aged 2 to 10 in good health and CMV-seronegative. Specimen: PBMCs. The V and J genes are TRBV20-1 and TRBJ1-1, with D uncertain. The CDR3 bases are TGCAGTGCTAGCAGGAACACTGAAGCTTTTTTT. As protein: CSASRNTEAFF.